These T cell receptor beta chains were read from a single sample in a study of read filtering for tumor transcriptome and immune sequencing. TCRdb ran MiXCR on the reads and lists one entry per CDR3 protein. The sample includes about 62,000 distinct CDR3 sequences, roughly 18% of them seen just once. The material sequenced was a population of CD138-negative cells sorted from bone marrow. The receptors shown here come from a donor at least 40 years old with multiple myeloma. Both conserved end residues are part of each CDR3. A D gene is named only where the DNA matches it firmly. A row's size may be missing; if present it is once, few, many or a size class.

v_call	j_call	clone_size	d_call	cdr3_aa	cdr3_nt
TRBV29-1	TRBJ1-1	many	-	CSVEHRRGTEAFF	TGCAGCGTTGAGCACCGGAGAGGCACTGAAGCTTTCTTT
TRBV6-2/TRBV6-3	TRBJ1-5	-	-	CASSPNRGGLQPQHF	TGTGCCAGCAGTCCGAATAGGGGGGGGCTGCAGCCCCAGCATTTT
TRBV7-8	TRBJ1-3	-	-	CASSFESPENTIYF	TGTGCCAGCAGCTTCGAGTCTCCTGAAAACACCATATATTTT
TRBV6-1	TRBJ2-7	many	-	CASSEVGSSYEQYF	TGTGCCAGCAGTGAAGTCGGCAGCTCGTACGAGCAGTACTTC
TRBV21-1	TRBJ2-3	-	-	CASSKVRTDTQYF	TGTGCCAGCAGCAAAGTTCGCACAGATACGCAGTATTTT
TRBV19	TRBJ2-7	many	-	CASSRTLSSYEQYF	TGTGCCAGTAGCCGGACTCTCAGCTCCTACGAGCAGTACTTC
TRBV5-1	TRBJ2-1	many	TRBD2	CASSLAGGLEQFF	TGCGCCAGCTCTCTAGCGGGAGGTCTTGAGCAGTTCTTC
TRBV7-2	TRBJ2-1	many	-	CASSLADSYNEQFF	TGTGCCAGCAGCTTAGCGGACTCCTACAATGAGCAGTTCTTC
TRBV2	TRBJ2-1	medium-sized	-	CASSGISGHEQFF	TGTGCCAGCAGTGGTATTTCGGGGCATGAGCAGTTCTTC
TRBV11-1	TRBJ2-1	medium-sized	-	CASSLGVTQFF	TGTGCCAGCAGCTTAGGGGTCACCCAGTTCTTC
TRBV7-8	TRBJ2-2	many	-	CASSYFTGGGELFF	TGTGCCAGCAGCTACTTTACCGGGGGCGGGGAGCTGTTTTTT
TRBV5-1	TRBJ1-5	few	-	CASSKHMDKNQPQHF	TGCGCCAGCAGCAAGCACATGGACAAGAATCAGCCCCAGCATTTT
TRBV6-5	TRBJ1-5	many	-	CASSYGGFGQPQHF	TGTGCCAGCAGTTATGGAGGGTTCGGTCAGCCCCAGCATTTT
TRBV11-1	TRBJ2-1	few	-	CASSFRAVGYNEQFF	TGTGCCAGCAGCTTCAGAGCCGTGGGATACAATGAGCAGTTCTTC